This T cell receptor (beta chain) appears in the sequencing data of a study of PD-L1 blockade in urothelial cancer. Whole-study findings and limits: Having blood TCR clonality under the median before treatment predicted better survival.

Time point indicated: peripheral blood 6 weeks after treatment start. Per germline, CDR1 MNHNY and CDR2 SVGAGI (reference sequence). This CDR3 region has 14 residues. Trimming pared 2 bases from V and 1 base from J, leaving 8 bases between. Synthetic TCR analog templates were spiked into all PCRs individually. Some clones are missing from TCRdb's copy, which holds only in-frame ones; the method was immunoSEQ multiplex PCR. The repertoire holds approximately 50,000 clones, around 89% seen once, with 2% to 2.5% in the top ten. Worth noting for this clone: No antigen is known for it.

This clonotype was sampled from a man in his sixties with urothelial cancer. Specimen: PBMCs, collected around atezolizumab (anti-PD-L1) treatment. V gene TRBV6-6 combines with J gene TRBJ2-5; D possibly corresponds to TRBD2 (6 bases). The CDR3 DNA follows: TGTGCCAGCAGTTACGGGGGGATCCAAGAGACCCAGTACTTC. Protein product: CASSYGGIQETQYF.